This TCR beta chain was retrieved from a study of lymphopenia after photon versus proton radiotherapy. General observations from the study: In patients who died, overall survival fell as post-nadir TCR diversity dropped more. Better survival with proton therapy was suggested as possible, not demonstrated. After the lymphocyte nadir, photon-treated repertoires showed oligoclonal expansion, especially of CD8+ Temra cells.

As to this clone: As yet, its antigen is unknown.

Clones were read by immunoSEQ multiplex PCR, and TCRdb kept only the in-frame ones, dropping some. The table shows more than 70,000 clones, with about four fifths occurring only once. Germline CDR1 and CDR2: MDHEN and SYDVKM. V lost 6 bases and J 3 bases, leaving 21 bases between the germline ends. This CDR3 is 17 amino acids long. This receptor was obtained from a man aged 60 to 75 with pancreatic cancer. The material sequenced was peripheral blood, taken from a patient treated with proton-based radiotherapy. V gene TRBV28 combines with J gene TRBJ1-5; D perhaps matches TRBD1 (6 bases). The CDR3 sequence is CASSPSGTHRANQPQHF. DNA for the CDR3: TGTGCCAGCAGCCCCTCGGGCACCCACAGGGCCAATCAGCCCCAGCATTTT.